This TCR beta chain was documented in a study of tumor-infiltrating lymphocytes in primary liver carcinoma. About the research overall: Stage T1-T3 N0M0 and a size of about 4.2 to 10 cm characterized the tumors.

In the case of this clonotype: As yet, its antigen is unknown. One end of the junction is discordant with germline, which a read error may explain.

TCR beta cDNA was reverse-transcribed from approximately 0.45 ug of total RNA. The reaction used a constant-region primer and ProtoScript II reverse transcriptase. ARM-PCR, slightly modified, supplied the TCR beta libraries through three nested multiplex PCR rounds. With TRBV1-TRBV30 forward primers and a C-beta reverse primer, the first two PCR rounds were run for 10 to 11 cycles each. One entry per CDR3 protein results from TCRdb running MiXCR on the multiplex PCR reads. The sample has fewer than 250,000 distinct CDR3 sequences; 85% are singletons. The tissue used was unsorted bulk material of about 19-33 mg. RNA and DNA were co-extracted from it with the AllPrep DNA/RNA mini kit. Sampling of each tumor involved five separate regions. Germline assignment: CDR1 MNHEY and CDR2 SVGEGT. The CDR3 sequence is 18 residues long. Study results and limitations: Lower overlap was observed for tumor-adjacent and tumor-blood pairs relative to tumor region pairs.

The sequenced material came from tumor tissue from primary liver carcinoma. The chain carries TRBV6-2 or TRBV6-3 and TRBJ2-7, with TRBD2 matching over 9 bases. The clonotype comes from a man aged 35 to 55 with primary liver carcinoma and hepatitis B virus infection. CDR3 loop: CASSYNIRTSGYSYEQYF. The CDR3, as DNA: TGTGCCAGCAGTTATAATATCCGAACTAGCGGGTACTCCTATGAGCAGTACTTC.